Listed below are T cell receptor beta chains from one sample, sequenced in a study of OX40 agonist ivuxolimab in advanced cancers. TCRdb's table, derived via immunoSEQ multiplex PCR, lists solely in-frame clones and lacks some. The top ten clones hold under 30% of a sample with 40,000 to 55,000 clones, roughly 80% of them seen once. Material: CD4+ or CD8+ T cells sorted from blood, obtained in a trial of the OX40 agonist ivuxolimab. The origin of the receptors is an adult with an advanced solid tumor such as melanoma, head and neck, liver or kidney cancer. The CDR3 runs from the conserved cysteine through the conserved F or W. Fields, in order: D gene, V gene, clone size, J gene, CDR3 DNA, CDR3 protein. The D gene is left open where the match is weak. Clone size is stated in some rows and not others, as once, few, many or a class when expanded.

d_gene: NA; v_gene: TRBV11-3; abundance: NA; j_gene: TRBJ2-3; CDR3nt: TGTGCCAGCAGCCCCACCGGGACAAAAGATACGCAGTATTTT; CDR3aa: CASSPTGTKDTQYF
d_gene: TRBD1; v_gene: TRBV30; abundance: NA; j_gene: TRBJ2-1; CDR3nt: TGTGCCTGGAGATCGGACAGGGGGCTATACAATGAGCAGTTCTTC; CDR3aa: CAWRSDRGLYNEQFF
d_gene: TRBD1; v_gene: TRBV7-9; abundance: NA; j_gene: TRBJ2-7; CDR3nt: TGTGCCAGCAGCCCCCAGTTTGTAGGGGGCTATAGCTCCTACGAGCAGTACTTC; CDR3aa: CASSPQFVGGYSSYEQYF
d_gene: NA; v_gene: TRBV6-1; abundance: once; j_gene: TRBJ2-7; CDR3nt: TGTGCCAGCAGTGGGCAGGGACACGAGCAGTACTTC; CDR3aa: CASSGQGHEQYF
d_gene: NA; v_gene: TRBV7-9; abundance: NA; j_gene: TRBJ1-4; CDR3nt: TGTGCCAGCAGAGCCGGACGGGTTCCTAATGAAAAACTGTTTTTT; CDR3aa: CASRAGRVPNEKLFF
d_gene: NA; v_gene: TRBV6-5; abundance: NA; j_gene: TRBJ2-7; CDR3nt: TGTGCCAGCAGCCCTGGACAGACCTACGAGCAGTACTTC; CDR3aa: CASSPGQTYEQYF
d_gene: TRBD1; v_gene: TRBV27; abundance: few; j_gene: TRBJ1-2; CDR3nt: TGTGCCAGCAGTTTCACCTCACAGGGGCTCGGATATGGCTACACCTTC; CDR3aa: CASSFTSQGLGYGYTF
d_gene: NA; v_gene: TRBV27; abundance: once; j_gene: TRBJ1-4; CDR3nt: TGTGCCAGCAGTTTCTCCGGGACATCGGAACTGTTTTTT; CDR3aa: CASSFSGTSELFF
d_gene: NA; v_gene: TRBV6-5; abundance: many; j_gene: TRBJ2-2; CDR3nt: TGTGCCAGCAGTTATGGAGGAGGCACGCCCGGGGAGCTGTTTTTT; CDR3aa: CASSYGGGTPGELFF
d_gene: NA; v_gene: TRBV6-4; abundance: NA; j_gene: TRBJ1-4; CDR3nt: TGTGCCAGCAGTGACTCGCCCATACAGAGGGAAAAACTGTTTTTT; CDR3aa: CASSDSPIQREKLFF
d_gene: NA; v_gene: TRBV7-9; abundance: NA; j_gene: TRBJ1-5; CDR3nt: TGTGCCAGCAGCCATTGGACGTCTCCATATAGCAATCAGCCCCAGCATTTT; CDR3aa: CASSHWTSPYSNQPQHF